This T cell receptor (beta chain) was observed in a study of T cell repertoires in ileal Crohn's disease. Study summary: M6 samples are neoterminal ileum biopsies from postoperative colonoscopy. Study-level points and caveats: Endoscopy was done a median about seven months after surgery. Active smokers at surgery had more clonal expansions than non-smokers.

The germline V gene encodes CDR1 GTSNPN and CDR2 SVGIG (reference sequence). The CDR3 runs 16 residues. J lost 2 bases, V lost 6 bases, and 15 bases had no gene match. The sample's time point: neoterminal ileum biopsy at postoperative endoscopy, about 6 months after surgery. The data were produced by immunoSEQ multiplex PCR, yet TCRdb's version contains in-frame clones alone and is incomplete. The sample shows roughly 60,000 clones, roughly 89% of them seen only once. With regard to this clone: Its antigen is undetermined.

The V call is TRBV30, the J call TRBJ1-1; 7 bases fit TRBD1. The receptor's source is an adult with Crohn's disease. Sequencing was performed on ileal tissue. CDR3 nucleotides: TGTGCCTGTTCAATTCCGGGACAGAAACCTAACACTGAAGCTTTCTTT. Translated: CACSIPGQKPNTEAFF. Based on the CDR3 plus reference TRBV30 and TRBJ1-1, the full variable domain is SQTIHQWPATLVQPVGSPLSLECTVEGTSNPNLYWYRQAAGRGLQLLFYSVGIGQISSEVPQNLSASRPQDRQFILSSKKLLLSDSGFYLCACSIPGQKPNTEAFFGQGTRLTVV.